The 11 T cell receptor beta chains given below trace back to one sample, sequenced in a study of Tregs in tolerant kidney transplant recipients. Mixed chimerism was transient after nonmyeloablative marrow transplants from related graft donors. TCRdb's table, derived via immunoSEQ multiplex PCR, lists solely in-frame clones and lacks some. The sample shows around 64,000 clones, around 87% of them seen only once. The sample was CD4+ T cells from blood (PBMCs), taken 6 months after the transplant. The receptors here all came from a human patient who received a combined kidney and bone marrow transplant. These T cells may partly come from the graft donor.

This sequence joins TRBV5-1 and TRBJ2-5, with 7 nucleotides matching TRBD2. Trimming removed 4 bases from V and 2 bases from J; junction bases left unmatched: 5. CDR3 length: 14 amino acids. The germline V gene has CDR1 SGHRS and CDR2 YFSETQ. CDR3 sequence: CASSPGLGQETQYF. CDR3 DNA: TGCGCCAGCAGCCCCGGACTAGGACAAGAGACCCAGTACTTC.

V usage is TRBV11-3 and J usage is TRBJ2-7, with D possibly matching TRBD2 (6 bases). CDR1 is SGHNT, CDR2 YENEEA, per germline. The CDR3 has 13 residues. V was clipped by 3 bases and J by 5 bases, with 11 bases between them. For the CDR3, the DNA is TGTGCCAGCAGCTTGGGGGGTTTTAACGAGCAGTACTTC. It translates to CASSLGGFNEQYF.

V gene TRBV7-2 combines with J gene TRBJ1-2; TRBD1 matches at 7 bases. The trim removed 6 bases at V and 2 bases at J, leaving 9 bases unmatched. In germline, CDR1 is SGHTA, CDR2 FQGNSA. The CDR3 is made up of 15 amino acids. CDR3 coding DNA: TGTGCCAGCAGTCAACCGACAGGGATCAACTATGGCTACACCTTC. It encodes CASSQPTGINYGYTF.

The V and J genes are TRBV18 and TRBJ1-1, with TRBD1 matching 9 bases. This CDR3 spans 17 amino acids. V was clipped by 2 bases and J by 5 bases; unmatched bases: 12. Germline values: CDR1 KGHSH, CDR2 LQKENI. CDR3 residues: CASSPNSPRTGETEAFF. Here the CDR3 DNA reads TGTGCCAGCTCACCAAATTCGCCTCGGACAGGGGAAACTGAAGCTTTCTTT.

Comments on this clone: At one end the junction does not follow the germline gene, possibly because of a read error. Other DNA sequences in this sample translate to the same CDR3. This CDR3 reads CASSPRTELRSYNSPLHF. The CDR3 DNA is TGCGCCAGCAGTCCCAGGACAGAGTTAAGGAGCTATAATTCCCCCCTCCACTTT. The chain employs TRBV23-1 and TRBJ1-6; tentative D call: TRBD1 (6 bases). TRBV23-1 is treated as an ORF (open reading frame) with a function not yet certain. The CDR3 loop spans 18 amino acids.

The CDR3 DNA follows: TGTGCCAGCAGTTTTAGACAGGGGTATGGCTACACCTTC. This translates into CASSFRQGYGYTF. This chain connects TRBV6-5 to TRBJ1-2; 8 nucleotides agree with TRBD1. The V and J ends lost 4 bases and 5 bases, in that order; junction bases with no gene match: 3. This CDR3 comprises 13 residues. CDR1 and CDR2 from the germline V gene are MNHEY and SVGAGI.

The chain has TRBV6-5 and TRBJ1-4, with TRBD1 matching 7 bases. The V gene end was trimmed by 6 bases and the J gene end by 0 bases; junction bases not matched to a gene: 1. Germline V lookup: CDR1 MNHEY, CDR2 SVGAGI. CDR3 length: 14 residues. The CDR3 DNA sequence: TGTGCCAGCAGACAGGGGACAACTAATGAAAAACTGTTTTTT. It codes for CASRQGTTNEKLFF.

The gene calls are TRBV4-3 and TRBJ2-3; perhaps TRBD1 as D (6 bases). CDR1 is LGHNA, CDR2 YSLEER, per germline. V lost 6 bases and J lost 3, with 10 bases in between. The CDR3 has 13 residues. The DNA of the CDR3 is TGCGCCAGCAGATACAGGGAAACAGATACGCAGTATTTT. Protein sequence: CASRYRETDTQYF.

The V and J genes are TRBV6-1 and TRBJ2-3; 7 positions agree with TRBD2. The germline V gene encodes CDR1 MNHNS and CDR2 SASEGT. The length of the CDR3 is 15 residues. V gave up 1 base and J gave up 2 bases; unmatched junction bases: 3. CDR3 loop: CASSEESGDTDTQYF. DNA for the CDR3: TGTGCCAGCAGTGAAGAGAGCGGGGACACAGATACGCAGTATTTT.

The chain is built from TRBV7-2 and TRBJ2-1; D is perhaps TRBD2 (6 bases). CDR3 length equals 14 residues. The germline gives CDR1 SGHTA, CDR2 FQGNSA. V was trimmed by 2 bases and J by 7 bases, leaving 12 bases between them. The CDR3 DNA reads TGTGCCAGCAGCTTAACCGGGAGTTGGAATGAGCAGTTCTTC. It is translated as CASSLTGSWNEQFF. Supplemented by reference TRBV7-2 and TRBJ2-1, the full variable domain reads GAGVSQSPSNKVTEKGKDVELRCDPISGHTALYWYRQSLGQGLEFLIYFQGNSAPDKSGLPSDRFSAERTGGSVSTLTIQRTQQEDSAVYLCASSLTGSWNEQFFGPGTRLTVL.

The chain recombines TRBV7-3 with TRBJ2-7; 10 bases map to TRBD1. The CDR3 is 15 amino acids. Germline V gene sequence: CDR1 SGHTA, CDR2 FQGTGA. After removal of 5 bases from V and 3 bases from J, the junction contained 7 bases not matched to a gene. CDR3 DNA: TGTGCCAGCAGCATCCGGACAGGGGGAAACTACGAGCAGTACTTC. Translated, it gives CASSIRTGGNYEQYF.